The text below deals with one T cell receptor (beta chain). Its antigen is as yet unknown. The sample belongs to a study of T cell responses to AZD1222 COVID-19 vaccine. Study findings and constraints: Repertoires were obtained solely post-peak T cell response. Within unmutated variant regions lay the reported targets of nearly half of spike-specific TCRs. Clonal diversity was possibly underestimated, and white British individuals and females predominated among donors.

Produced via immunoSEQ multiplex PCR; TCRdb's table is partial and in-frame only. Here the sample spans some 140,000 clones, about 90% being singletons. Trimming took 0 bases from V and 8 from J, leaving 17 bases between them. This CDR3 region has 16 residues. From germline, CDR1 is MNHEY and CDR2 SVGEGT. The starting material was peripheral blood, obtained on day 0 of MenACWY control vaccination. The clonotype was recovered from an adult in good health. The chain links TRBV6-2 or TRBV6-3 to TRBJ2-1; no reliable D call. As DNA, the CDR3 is TGTGCCAGCAGTTACTCGTTCGCTAGACCTCGTGATGAGCAGTTCTTC. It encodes CASSYSFARPRDEQFF.